The source of this T cell receptor beta chain is a study of Tregs in tolerant kidney transplant recipients. Note on this clone: Its antigen is unknown.

Related graft donors supplied nonmyeloablative bone marrow transplants, and mixed chimerism was transient. Unstimulated Tregs (CD4+CD25+CD127-) and CD4+CD25- non-Tregs were sorted from PBMCs. Overall study findings and caveats: For some patients, primers changed over time, blocking nucleotide-level comparison. Biological reproducibility was not directly addressed in this study.

TCRdb keeps only in-frame clones here, not all; method: immunoSEQ multiplex PCR. The sample has 20,000 to 25,000 clones, over 70% seen once. The germline V gene encodes CDR1 LNHDA and CDR2 SQIVND (reference sequence). The ends lost 1 base at V and 7 bases at J; junction bases unmatched: 0. The CDR3 sequence is 15 residues long. The receptor's source is a human patient who received a combined kidney and bone marrow transplant. Part of the T cells may come from the graft donor. The chain employs TRBV19 and TRBJ2-1, with 14 bases aligning to TRBD2. The source material was CD8+ T cells from blood (PBMCs), sampled 6 months after the transplant. The CDR3 DNA is TGTGCCAGTAGTATAGGACTAGCGGGGGGGAATGAGCAGTTCTTC. It is translated as CASSIGLAGGNEQFF. The full variable domain, its missing parts supplied by reference TRBV19 and TRBJ2-1, is DGGITQSPKYLFRKEGQNVTLSCEQNLNHDAMYWYRQDPGQGLRLIYYSQIVNDFQKGDIAEGYSVSREKKESFPLTVTSAQKNPTAFYLCASSIGLAGGNEQFFGPGTRLTVL.